The 9 T cell receptor beta chains below come from one sample, sequenced in a study of STAT3 mutations in large granular lymphocyte leukemia. The antigens these receptors bind are not known. Broader study findings: Every T-LGLL patient had at least one immunodominant TCRbeta clonotype.

Method: immunoSEQ multiplex PCR; TCRdb's copy keeps in-frame clones and lacks some. Here the sample spans 12,000 or so clones, 85% being singletons. The sequenced material came from peripheral blood mononuclear cells. These receptors all come from a man aged 80 or over with T-cell large granular lymphocyte leukemia. Some clones in this sample may be carry-over from other donors' samples.

The chain carries TRBV18 and TRBJ1-4; 8 nucleotides agree with TRBD1. Looked up from germline, CDR1 is KGHSH and CDR2 is LQKENI. The V segment lost 8 bases and the J segment 5 bases; nucleotides outside the gene matches: 7. The CDR3 runs to 14 residues. The CDR3 bases are TGTGCCAGCCCGAAGGGACAGGTAAATGAAAAACTGTTTTTT. This encodes CASPKGQVNEKLFF.

The rearrangement uses TRBV9 and TRBJ2-5, with 10 bases identical to TRBD2. J gave up 5 bases and V 4 bases, and 11 bases lay outside the gene matches. CDR3 length: 16 residues. Per the germline V gene, CDR1 is SGDLS and CDR2 is YYNGEE. The CDR3 nucleotides read TGTGCCAGCAGCCCAGGGGCTAGCGGGGGTTTTGAGACCCAGTACTTC. This gives the protein CASSPGASGGFETQYF.

The chain combines TRBV7-2 with TRBJ1-1; unclear D gene. CDR1 and CDR2 (germline): SGHTA, FQGNSA. V was trimmed by 5 bases and J by 0 bases, leaving 13 bases between them. This CDR3 has 15 amino acids. The CDR3 DNA reads as TGTGCCAGCAGCCCACAAATAACAGTGAACACTGAAGCTTTCTTT. It specifies CASSPQITVNTEAFF.

This sequence joins TRBV7-9 and TRBJ1-3; D not certain. CDR3 length: 14 residues. The germline V gene encodes CDR1 SEHNR and CDR2 FQNEAQ (reference sequence). The V and J ends lost 1 base and 4 bases respectively, with 8 bases between them. The CDR3 reads CASSLGQRGNTIYF. CDR3 nucleotide sequence: TGTGCCAGCAGCTTAGGGCAGAGGGGAAACACCATATATTTT.

The chain links TRBV9 to TRBJ2-7; 9 nucleotides line up with TRBD1. The length of the CDR3 is 14 residues. The junction had 5 bases not matched to a gene; V was cut back by 0 bases and J by 7 bases. The germline gives CDR1 SGDLS, CDR2 YYNGEE. For the CDR3, the DNA is TGTGCCAGCAGCGTAGGGGGACAGGGTGGAGAGCAGTACTTC. The encoded protein is CASSVGGQGGEQYF.

The chain employs TRBV7-2 and TRBJ2-7; 7 bases align to TRBD1. This CDR3 has 14 amino acids. The J segment lost 1 base and the V segment lost 5 bases, leaving 5 bases of the junction unmatched. CDR1 and CDR2 from the germline V gene are SGHTA and FQGNSA. The CDR3 region is CASSRGQNSYEQYF. The CDR3 DNA follows: TGTGCCAGCAGCCGGGGACAGAATTCCTACGAGCAGTACTTC.

The chain combines TRBV9 with TRBJ1-2; TRBD1 is a possible D gene (6 bases). This CDR3 has 16 amino acids. V was trimmed by 4 bases and J by 4 bases, leaving 20 bases between them. CDR1 is SGDLS and CDR2 is YYNGEE in the germline V gene. The CDR3 DNA sequence: TGTGCCAGCAGCCCCAGGAGGAGCAGGGGAGGCTATGGCTACACCTTC. It specifies CASSPRRSRGGYGYTF. Supplemented by reference TRBV9 and TRBJ1-2, the full variable domain reads DSGVTQTPKHLITATGQRVTLRCSPRSGDLSVYWYQQSLDQGLQFLIQYYNGEERAKGNILERFSAQQFPDLHSELNLSSLELGDSALYFCASSPRRSRGGYGYTFGSGTRLTVV.

The rearrangement uses TRBV10-1 and TRBJ2-7; 9 nucleotides align to TRBD1. J gave up 3 bases and V 6 bases, and 6 bases lay outside the gene matches. Germline V gives CDR1 WNHNN, CDR2 SYGVQD (reference sequence). The CDR3 extends over 14 amino acids. CDR3 sequence reads: CASRGDRVDYEQYF. The CDR3 DNA reads as TGCGCCAGCAGAGGGGACAGGGTGGACTACGAGCAGTACTTC.

This chain links TRBV12-5 with TRBJ2-1, with 11 bases aligning to TRBD2. Losses at the gene ends were 5 bases for V and 7 bases for J; bases not matched to a gene: 4. Germline V gene lookup returns CDR1 LGHNT and CDR2 FRNRAP. The CDR3 consists of 14 residues. The DNA of the CDR3 is TGTGCTAGTGGTGCCGGGACTAGCGGAAATGAGCAGTTCTTC. Translation gives CASGAGTSGNEQFF.